These 19 T cell receptor beta chains came from one sample sequenced in a study of spatial heterogeneity in lung cancer. Study results and caveats: Counts of expanded alpha and beta TCRs within tumors tracked the tumor nonsynonymous mutation count.

Each CDR3 protein gets one entry after TCRdb re-called the 5' RACE reads with MiXCR. The data contain roughly 8,400 distinct CDR3 sequences, roughly 12% of them singletons. The antigens these receptors bind are not known. Time point: sample taken at primary tumor resection. Sequences were derived from lung tumor tissue, sampled at surgery. Receptor source: a male donor with early-stage non-small cell lung cancer.

This clonotype has at least ten counts. As DNA, the CDR3 is TGCAGCGCATGGGACAGGGGCCTTATGGATACGCAGTATTTT. It translates to CSAWDRGLMDTQYF. J is TRBJ2-3 and V is TRBV29-1, with 10 positions matching TRBD1. Trimming cost V 7 bases and J 6 bases; bases outside gene matches: 10. Germline CDR1 is SQVTM and CDR2 is ANQGSEA. The CDR3 loop spans 14 amino acids.

In this sample, this clonotype turned up many times. The chain has TRBV4-3 and TRBJ1-5; tentatively, D is TRBD1 (5 bases). This CDR3 region has 17 residues. V shed 3 bases and J shed 5 bases, with 20 bases lying between them. Germline lookup yields CDR1 LGHNA and CDR2 YSLEER. The DNA of the CDR3 is TGCGCCAGCAGCCAGCAACCTGCAGGTGAAGGGGATCAGCCCCAGCATTTT. Amino acids: CASSQQPAGEGDQPQHF.

This clonotype was counted ten times or more. The chain uses TRBV7-2 and TRBJ1-6; weak D call: TRBD1 (6 bases). This CDR3 spans 14 amino acids. Germline V gene sequence: CDR1 SGHTA, CDR2 FQGNSA. V dropped 1 base and J dropped 9 bases, with 10 bases sitting between them. CDR3 nucleotides: TGTGCCAGCAGCTTAGGGGGGGCTGGTTCACCCCTCCACTTT. This translates into CASSLGGAGSPLHF.

The rearrangement links TRBV29-1 to TRBJ2-1; 12 nucleotides line up with TRBD1. V lost 6 bases, J lost 8 bases, and 8 bases stayed unmatched. CDR3 size: 14 residues. Germline V gene lookup returns CDR1 SQVTM and CDR2 ANQGSEA. Here the CDR3 reads CSVQPGQGAYEQFF. The CDR3 DNA reads TGCAGCGTGCAACCGGGACAGGGGGCGTATGAGCAGTTCTTC.

This clonotype was recorded many times. V usage is TRBV2 and J usage is TRBJ2-2; TRBD1 is a possible D gene (6 bases). Between the trimmed V and J ends, which lost 6 bases and 2 bases, there was a span of 19 bases. This CDR3 has 17 amino acids. Germline assignment: CDR1 SNHLY and CDR2 FYNNEI. The CDR3 spells CASSEQGPSLNTGELFF. For the CDR3, the DNA is TGTGCCAGCAGCGAACAGGGACCTTCACTTAACACCGGGGAGCTGTTTTTT.

This clonotype is judged medium-sized. The V gene is TRBV20-1, the J gene TRBJ2-1, with TRBD2 matching over 9 bases. From germline, CDR1 is DFQATT and CDR2 SNEGSKA (reference sequence). V lost 0 bases, J lost 7 bases, and 13 bases stayed unmatched. This CDR3 spans 17 amino acids. The CDR3 coding sequence is TGCAGTGCTAGAGATCCGCTTAGCGGGAGCTTAGGGAATGAGCAGTTCTTC. This translates into CSARDPLSGSLGNEQFF.

The chain is built from TRBV6-4 and TRBJ2-3; tentatively, D is TRBD1 (5 bases). CDR1 MRHNA and CDR2 SNTAGT come from the germline V gene. The CDR3 is 15 residues long. Trimming removed 0 bases from V and 4 bases from J, with 11 bases in between. The CDR3: CASSDSIRGADTQYF. In DNA form, the CDR3 reads TGTGCCAGCAGTGACTCGATAAGGGGTGCAGATACGCAGTATTTT.

This clonotype showed up many times. The rearrangement links TRBV6-5 to TRBJ2-6; D tentatively fits TRBD1 or TRBD2 (6 bases each). V lost 5 bases, J lost 2 bases, and 16 bases lay in between. Germline CDR1 and CDR2: MNHEY and SVGAGI. The CDR3 sequence is 17 residues long. The DNA for the CDR3 is TGTGCCAGCAGTGATCCCCGGGGGCTCACTGGGGCCAACGTCCTGACTTTC. Amino acids: CASSDPRGLTGANVLTF.

Judged by abundance, this clonotype is medium-sized. The chain uses TRBV4-3 and TRBJ2-2, with D maybe TRBD1 (6 bases). Trimming took 0 bases from V and 1 from J, leaving 9 bases between them. The CDR3 runs to 16 residues. The germline CDR1 and CDR2 sequences are LGHNA and YSLEER. CDR3: CASSQDIGGNTGELFF. CDR3 DNA: TGCGCCAGCAGCCAAGATATAGGGGGGAACACCGGGGAGCTGTTTTTT.

Judged by abundance, this clonotype is medium-sized (0.01 to 0.1%). The chain has TRBV20-1 and TRBJ2-5; maybe TRBD2 (6 bases). The CDR3 spans 15 residues. V was trimmed by 3 bases and J by 5 bases, leaving 19 bases between them. Germline CDR1 and CDR2: DFQATT and SNEGSKA (reference sequence). The CDR3 loop is CSASDSGVGMETQYF. CDR3 nucleotides: TGCAGTGCTAGTGACTCGGGGGTAGGGATGGAGACCCAGTACTTC.

In its sample, this clonotype was seen many times. The chain recombines TRBV11-2 with TRBJ1-5; a weak D match, TRBD1 (5 bases). This CDR3 is built from 14 residues. Per germline, CDR1 SGHAT and CDR2 FQNNGV. V lost 5 bases to trimming and J lost 7 bases, with 15 bases between them. As DNA, the CDR3 is TGTGCCAGCAGCCCAGTTGGGGGTTCCCAGCCCCAGCATTTT. Protein sequence: CASSPVGGSQPQHF.

To note about this clonotype: An end of the junction does not agree with germline; a read error may underlie this. The genes are TRBV7-6 and TRBJ2-2; 9 bases align to TRBD2. Germline V gene lookup returns CDR1 SGHVS and CDR2 FNYEAQ. CDR3 length: 16 amino acids. The CDR3 sequence: CASSLGSGRGTGELFF. The CDR3, as DNA: TGTGCCAGCAGTTTAGGTAGCGGGAGAGGCACCGGGGAGCTGTTTTTT.

This clonotype came up many times. V usage is TRBV6-5 and J usage is TRBJ2-1; possible D gene TRBD2, 5 bases. The germline CDR1 and CDR2 sequences are MNHEY and SVGAGI. V lost 5 bases to trimming and J lost 4 bases, with 15 bases between them. The CDR3 consists of 15 residues. CDR3: CASSPGLVLYNEQFF. In nucleotides, the CDR3 is TGTGCCAGCAGTCCCGGACTGGTACTTTACAATGAGCAGTTCTTC.

In this sample, this clonotype turned up many times. Being one base from a much bigger clone, this may be a read error. The V call is TRBV6-1, the J call TRBJ1-5; 12 bases fit TRBD1. CDR1 and CDR2 (germline): MNHNS, SASEGT. The CDR3 is 18 amino acids. CDR3 DNA sequence: TGTGTCAGCAGTGGCGGGACAGGGGGCCTTCCGGGGGATCAGCCCCAGCATTTT. It yields the protein CVSSGGTGGLPGDQPQHF.

The chain links TRBV28 to TRBJ2-1; the match to TRBD2 covers 10 bases. J lost 10 bases, V lost 1 base, and 7 bases had no gene match. Germline V gives CDR1 MDHEN, CDR2 SYDVKM. This CDR3 is 15 amino acids long. The CDR3 spells CASSLFASGSMEQFF. The CDR3 DNA sequence: TGTGCCAGCAGTTTATTCGCTAGCGGGAGTATGGAGCAGTTCTTC.

This clonotype was picked up many times. This chain's CDR3 is CASSLGDRGSNEQFF. CDR3 nucleotides: TGTGCCAGCAGTTTGGGGGACAGGGGCTCCAATGAGCAGTTCTTC. The chain couples TRBV27 to TRBJ2-1; 10 bases are shared with TRBD1. Losses at the gene ends were 3 bases for V and 6 bases for J; bases not matched to a gene: 5. This CDR3 has 15 residues. CDR1 and CDR2 (germline): MNHEY, SMNVEV (reference sequence).

This clonotype has a count of ten or more. The CDR3 DNA follows: TGTGCCAGCAGTCCGGTGGACAGTGCCAAAAACATTCAGTACTTC. Encoded protein: CASSPVDSAKNIQYF. The chain has TRBV28 and TRBJ2-4; weak D call: TRBD1 (6 bases). Germline CDR1 and CDR2: MDHEN and SYDVKM. The CDR3 covers 15 residues. Trimming left V 5 bases short and J 1 base short, with 12 bases between.

In the case of this clonotype: This may be a read error, as it is one base from a much larger clone. The chain employs TRBV29-1 and TRBJ1-2, with D possibly matching TRBD1 (5 bases). CDR3 length: 12 amino acids. Germline lookup yields CDR1 SQVTM and CDR2 ANQGSEA. Trimming left V 7 bases short and J 6 bases short, with 15 bases between. The CDR3 DNA reads as TGCAGCGATGTAGGGGTAGCGGATGGCTACACCTTC. It specifies CSDVGVADGYTF.

This clonotype was seen at least ten times. The chain joins TRBV7-2 to TRBJ2-3, with D uncertain. Trimming shortened V by 5 bases and J by 2 bases, and 8 bases separated the two germline ends. Germline V gene sequence: CDR1 SGHTA, CDR2 FQGNSA. The CDR3 is 13 residues long. The CDR3 spells CASSTTYTDTQYF. In nucleotides, the CDR3 is TGTGCCAGCAGCACGACCTACACAGATACGCAGTATTTT.